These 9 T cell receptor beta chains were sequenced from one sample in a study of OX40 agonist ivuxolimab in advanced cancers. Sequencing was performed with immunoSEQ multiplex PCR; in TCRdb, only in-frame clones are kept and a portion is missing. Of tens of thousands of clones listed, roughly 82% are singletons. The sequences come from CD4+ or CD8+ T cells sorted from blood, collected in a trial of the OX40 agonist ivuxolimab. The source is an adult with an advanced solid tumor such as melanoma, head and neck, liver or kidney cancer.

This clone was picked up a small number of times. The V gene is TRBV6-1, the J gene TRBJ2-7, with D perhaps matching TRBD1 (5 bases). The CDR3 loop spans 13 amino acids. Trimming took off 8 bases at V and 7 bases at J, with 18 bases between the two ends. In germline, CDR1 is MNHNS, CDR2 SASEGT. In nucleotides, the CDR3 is TGTGCCAGCGGTGCGAACAGGAGACGGGAGCAGTACTTC. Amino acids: CASGANRRREQYF.

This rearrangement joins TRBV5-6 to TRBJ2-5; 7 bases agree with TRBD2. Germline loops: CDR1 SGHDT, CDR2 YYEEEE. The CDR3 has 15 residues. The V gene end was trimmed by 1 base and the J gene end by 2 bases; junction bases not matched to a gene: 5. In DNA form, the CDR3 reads TGTGCCAGCAGCTTGCGGTCTAGCGGACAAGAGACCCAGTACTTC. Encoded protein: CASSLRSSGQETQYF.

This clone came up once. The CDR3 DNA is TGTGCCAGCAGGGGAGTTAACAATTCACCCCTCCACTTT. Translated: CASRGVNNSPLHF. V usage is TRBV6-1 and J usage is TRBJ1-6; D unclear. CDR1 is MNHNS, CDR2 SASEGT, per germline. V shed 6 bases and J shed 7 bases, with 10 bases lying between them. The CDR3 contains 13 residues.

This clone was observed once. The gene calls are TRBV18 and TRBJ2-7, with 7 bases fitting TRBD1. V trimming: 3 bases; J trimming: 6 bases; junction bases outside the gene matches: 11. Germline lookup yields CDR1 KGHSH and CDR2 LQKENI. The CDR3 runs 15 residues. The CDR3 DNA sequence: TGTGCCAGCTCACCCCCGTCAAGGGGACAGCGCGAGCAGTACTTC. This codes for CASSPPSRGQREQYF. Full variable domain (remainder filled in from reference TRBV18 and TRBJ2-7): NAGVMQNPRHLVRRRGQEARLRCSPMKGHSHVYWYRQLPEEGLKFMVYLQKENIIDESGMPKERFSAEFPKEGPSILRIQQVVRGDSAAYFCASSPPSRGQREQYFGPGTRLTVT.

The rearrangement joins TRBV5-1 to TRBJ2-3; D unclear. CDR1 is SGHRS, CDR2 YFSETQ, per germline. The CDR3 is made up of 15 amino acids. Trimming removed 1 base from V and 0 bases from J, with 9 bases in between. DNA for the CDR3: TGCGCCAGCAGCTTGTCCGACTCTAGCACAGATACGCAGTATTTT. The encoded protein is CASSLSDSSTDTQYF.

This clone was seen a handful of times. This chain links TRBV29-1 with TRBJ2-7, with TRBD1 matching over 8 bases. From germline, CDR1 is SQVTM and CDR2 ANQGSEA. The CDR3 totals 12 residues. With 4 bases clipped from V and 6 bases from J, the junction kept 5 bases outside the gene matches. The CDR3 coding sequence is TGCAGCGTTGGGACAGGGCCTTCCGAGCAGTACTTC. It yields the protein CSVGTGPSEQYF.

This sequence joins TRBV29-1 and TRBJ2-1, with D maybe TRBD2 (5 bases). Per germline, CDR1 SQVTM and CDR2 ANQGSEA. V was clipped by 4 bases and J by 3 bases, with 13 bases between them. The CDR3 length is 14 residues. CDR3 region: CSVGVGAGYNEQFF. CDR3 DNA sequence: TGCAGCGTTGGGGTGGGAGCTGGCTACAATGAGCAGTTCTTC.

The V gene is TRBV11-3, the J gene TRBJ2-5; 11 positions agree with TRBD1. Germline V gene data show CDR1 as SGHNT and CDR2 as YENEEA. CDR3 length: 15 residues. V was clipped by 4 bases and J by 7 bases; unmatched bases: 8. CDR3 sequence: CASSSRGTGGVTQYF. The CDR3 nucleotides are TGTGCCAGCAGCTCGAGAGGGACAGGGGGAGTGACCCAGTACTTC. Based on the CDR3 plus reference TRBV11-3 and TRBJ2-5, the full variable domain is EAGVVQSPRYKIIEKKQPVAFWCNPISGHNTLYWYLQNLGQGPELLIRYENEEAVDDSQLPKDRFSAERLKGVDSTLKIQPAELGDSAVYLCASSSRGTGGVTQYFGPGTRLLVL.

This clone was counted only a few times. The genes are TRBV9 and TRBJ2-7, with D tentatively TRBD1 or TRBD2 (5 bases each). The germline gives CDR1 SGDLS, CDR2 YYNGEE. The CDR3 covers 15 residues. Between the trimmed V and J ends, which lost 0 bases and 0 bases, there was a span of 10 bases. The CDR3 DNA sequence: TGTGCCAGCAGCGTAGCTGGGGACGTCTCCTACGAGCAGTACTTC. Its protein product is CASSVAGDVSYEQYF.